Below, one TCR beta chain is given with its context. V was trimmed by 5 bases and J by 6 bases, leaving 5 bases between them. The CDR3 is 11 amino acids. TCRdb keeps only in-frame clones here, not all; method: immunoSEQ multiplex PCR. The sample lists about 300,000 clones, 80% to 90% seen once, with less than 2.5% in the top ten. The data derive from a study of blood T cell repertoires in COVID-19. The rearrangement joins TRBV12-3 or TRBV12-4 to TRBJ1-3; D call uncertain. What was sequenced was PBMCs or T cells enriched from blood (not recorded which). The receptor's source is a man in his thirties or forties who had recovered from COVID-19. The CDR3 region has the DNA TGTGCCAGCAGTCCACAAAACACCATATATTTT. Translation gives CASSPQNTIYF.